This TCR beta chain was profiled in a study of CD8+CD57+ T cells in acquired aplastic anemia. The V and J ends lost 2 bases and 11 bases respectively, with 4 bases between them. This CDR3 spans 10 amino acids. CDR1 is SEHNR and CDR2 is FQNEAQ in the germline V gene (reference sequence). This clonotype was found once. TCR beta VDJ and CDR3 were profiled, and genomic DNA was the template. Via MiXCR, TCRdb re-called the reads, giving one row per CDR3 protein. The table shows 250,000 to 300,000 distinct CDR3 sequences, with around 60% occurring only once. The sequenced material came from sorted CD4+, CD8+, or CD8+CD57+ T cells (not recorded which) from PBMCs. The sequence was collected from a human donor with severe aplastic anemia or a healthy control (not recorded which). J is TRBJ1-5 and V is TRBV7-9; D is undetermined. CDR3 amino acids: CASSLWTQHF. Written as DNA, the CDR3 is TGTGCCAGCAGCTTATGGACCCAGCATTTT.